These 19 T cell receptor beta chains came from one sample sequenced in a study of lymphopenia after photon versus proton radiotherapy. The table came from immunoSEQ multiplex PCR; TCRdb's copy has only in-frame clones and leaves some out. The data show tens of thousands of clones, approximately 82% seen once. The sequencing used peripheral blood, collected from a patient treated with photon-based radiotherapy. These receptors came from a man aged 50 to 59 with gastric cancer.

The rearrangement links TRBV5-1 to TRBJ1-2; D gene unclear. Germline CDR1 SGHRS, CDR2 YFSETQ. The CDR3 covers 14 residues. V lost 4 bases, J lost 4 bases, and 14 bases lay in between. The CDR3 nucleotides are TGCGCCAGCAGCAGGCCTGAGGCTAGCTATGGCTACACCTTC. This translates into CASSRPEASYGYTF.

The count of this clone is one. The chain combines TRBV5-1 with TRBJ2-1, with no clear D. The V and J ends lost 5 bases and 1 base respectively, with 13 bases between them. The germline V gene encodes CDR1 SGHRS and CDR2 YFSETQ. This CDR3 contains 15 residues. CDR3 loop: CASRKDVPSYNEQFF. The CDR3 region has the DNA TGCGCCAGCAGAAAGGACGTTCCATCCTACAATGAGCAGTTCTTC.

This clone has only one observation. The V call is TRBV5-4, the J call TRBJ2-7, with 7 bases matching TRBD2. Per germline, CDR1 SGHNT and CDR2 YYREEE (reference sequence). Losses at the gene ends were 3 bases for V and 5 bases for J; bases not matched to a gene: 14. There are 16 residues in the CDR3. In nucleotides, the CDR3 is TGTGCCAGCAGCTCAAAATCCGGGACTAATCTTAACGAGCAGTACTTC. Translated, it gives CASSSKSGTNLNEQYF.

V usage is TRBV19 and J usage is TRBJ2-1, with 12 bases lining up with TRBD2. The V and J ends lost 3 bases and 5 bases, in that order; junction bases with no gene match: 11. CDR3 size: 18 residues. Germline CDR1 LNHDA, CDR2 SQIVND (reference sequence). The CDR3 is CASSISLAGGLGNNEQFF. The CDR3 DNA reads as TGTGCCAGTAGTATCAGTCTAGCGGGAGGGTTGGGTAACAATGAGCAGTTCTTC.

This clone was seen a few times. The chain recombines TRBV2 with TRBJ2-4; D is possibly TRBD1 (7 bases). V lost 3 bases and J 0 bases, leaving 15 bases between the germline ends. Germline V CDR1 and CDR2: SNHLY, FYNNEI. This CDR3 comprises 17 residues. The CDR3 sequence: CASSEGPGGLAKNIQYF. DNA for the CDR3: TGTGCCAGCAGTGAGGGCCCAGGGGGACTAGCCAAAAACATTCAGTACTTC. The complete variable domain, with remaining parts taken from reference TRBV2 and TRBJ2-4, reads EPEVTQTPSHQVTQMGQEVILRCVPISNHLYFYWYRQILGQKVEFLVSFYNNEISEKSEIFDDQFSVERPDGSNFTLKIRSTKLEDSAMYFCASSEGPGGLAKNIQYFGAGTRLSVL.

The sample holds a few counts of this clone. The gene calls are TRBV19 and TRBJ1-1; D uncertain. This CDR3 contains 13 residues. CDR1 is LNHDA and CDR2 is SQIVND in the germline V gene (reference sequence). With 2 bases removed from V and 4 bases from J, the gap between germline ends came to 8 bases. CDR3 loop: CASSISMGTEAFF. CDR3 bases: TGTGCCAGTAGTATATCCATGGGCACTGAAGCTTTCTTT.

The CDR3 DNA reads TGTGCCAGCAGCTCATCCAGGGATTCGAACACCGGGGAGCTGTTTTTT. Protein sequence: CASSSSRDSNTGELFF. The chain links TRBV5-4 to TRBJ2-2; D is possibly TRBD1 (5 bases). This CDR3 spans 16 amino acids. Trimming stripped 3 bases from V and 0 bases from J, with 12 bases between. Germline lookup yields CDR1 SGHNT and CDR2 YYREEE (reference sequence).

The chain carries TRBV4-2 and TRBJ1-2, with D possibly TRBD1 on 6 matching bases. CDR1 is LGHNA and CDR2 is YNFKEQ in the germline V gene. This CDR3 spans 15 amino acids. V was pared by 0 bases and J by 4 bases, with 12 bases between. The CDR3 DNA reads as TGTGCCAGCAGCCAAGATACAGGGCAGGTCTATGGCTACACCTTC. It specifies CASSQDTGQVYGYTF.

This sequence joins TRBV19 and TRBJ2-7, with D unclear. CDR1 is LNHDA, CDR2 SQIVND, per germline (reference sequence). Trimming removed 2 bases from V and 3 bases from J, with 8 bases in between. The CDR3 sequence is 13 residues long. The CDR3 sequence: CASSIKGDYEQYF. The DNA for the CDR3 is TGTGCCAGTAGTATAAAGGGCGACTACGAGCAGTACTTC.

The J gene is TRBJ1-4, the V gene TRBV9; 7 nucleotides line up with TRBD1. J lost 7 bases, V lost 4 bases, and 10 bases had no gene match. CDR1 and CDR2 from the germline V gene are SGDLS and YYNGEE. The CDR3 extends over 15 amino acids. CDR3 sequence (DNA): TGTGCCAGCAGCTCCTCAGGGGGAGAGGGTGAAAAACTGTTTTTT. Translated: CASSSSGGEGEKLFF.

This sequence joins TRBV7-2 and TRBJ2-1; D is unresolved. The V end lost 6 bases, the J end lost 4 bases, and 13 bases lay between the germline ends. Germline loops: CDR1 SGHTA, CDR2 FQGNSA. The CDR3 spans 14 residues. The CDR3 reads CASSSRVAYNEQFF. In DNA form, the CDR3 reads TGTGCCAGCAGTTCCCGGGTGGCGTACAATGAGCAGTTCTTC.

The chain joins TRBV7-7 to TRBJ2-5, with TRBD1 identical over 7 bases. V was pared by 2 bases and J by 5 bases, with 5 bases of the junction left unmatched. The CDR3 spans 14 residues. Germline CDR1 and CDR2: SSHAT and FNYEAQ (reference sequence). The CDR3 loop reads CASSLTGAGETQYF. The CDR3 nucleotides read TGTGCCAGCAGCTTAACAGGGGCAGGGGAGACCCAGTACTTC. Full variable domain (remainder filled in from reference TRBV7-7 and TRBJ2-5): GAGVSQSPRYKVTKRGQDVTLRCDPISSHATLYWYQQALGQGPEFLTYFNYEAQPDKSGLPSDRFSAERPEGSISTLTIQRTEQRDSAMYRCASSLTGAGETQYFGPGTRLLVL.

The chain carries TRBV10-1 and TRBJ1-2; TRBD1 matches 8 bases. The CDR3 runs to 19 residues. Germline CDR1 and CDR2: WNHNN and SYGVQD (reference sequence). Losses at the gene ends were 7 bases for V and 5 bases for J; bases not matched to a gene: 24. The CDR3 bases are TGCGCCAGCAAGGGTCTTCGTGGCAGGGGGCGCCGGTTGGGGTATGGCTACACCTTC. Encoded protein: CASKGLRGRGRRLGYGYTF.

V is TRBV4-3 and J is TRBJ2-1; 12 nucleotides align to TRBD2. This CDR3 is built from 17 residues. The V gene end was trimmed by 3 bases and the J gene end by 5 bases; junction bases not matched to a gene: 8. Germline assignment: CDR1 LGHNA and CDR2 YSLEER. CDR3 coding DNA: TGCGCCAGCAGCCAGACGGCGACTAGCGGGAGAGACAATGAGCAGTTCTTC. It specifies CASSQTATSGRDNEQFF.

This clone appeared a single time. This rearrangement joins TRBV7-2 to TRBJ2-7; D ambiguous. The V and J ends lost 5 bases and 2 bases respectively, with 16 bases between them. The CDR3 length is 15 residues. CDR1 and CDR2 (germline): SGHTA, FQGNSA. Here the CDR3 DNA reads TGTGCCAGCAGCCAAGCAAGAGACGTCACCTACGAGCAGTACTTC. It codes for CASSQARDVTYEQYF.

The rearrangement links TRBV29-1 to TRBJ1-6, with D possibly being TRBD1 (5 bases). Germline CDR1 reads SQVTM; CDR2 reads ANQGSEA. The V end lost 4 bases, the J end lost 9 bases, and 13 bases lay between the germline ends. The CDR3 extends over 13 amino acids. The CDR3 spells CSVGGHKGSPLHF. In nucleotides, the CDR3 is TGCAGCGTTGGAGGACATAAAGGTTCACCCCTCCACTTT.

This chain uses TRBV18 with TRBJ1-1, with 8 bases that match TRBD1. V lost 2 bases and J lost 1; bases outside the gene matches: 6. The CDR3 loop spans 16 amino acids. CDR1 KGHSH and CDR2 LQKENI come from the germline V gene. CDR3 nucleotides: TGTGCCAGCTCACCAATCGGGCAGGGGGCGAACACTGAAGCTTTCTTT. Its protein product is CASSPIGQGANTEAFF. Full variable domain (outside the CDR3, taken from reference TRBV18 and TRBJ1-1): NAGVMQNPRHLVRRRGQEARLRCSPMKGHSHVYWYRQLPEEGLKFMVYLQKENIIDESGMPKERFSAEFPKEGPSILRIQQVVRGDSAAYFCASSPIGQGANTEAFFGQGTRLTVV.

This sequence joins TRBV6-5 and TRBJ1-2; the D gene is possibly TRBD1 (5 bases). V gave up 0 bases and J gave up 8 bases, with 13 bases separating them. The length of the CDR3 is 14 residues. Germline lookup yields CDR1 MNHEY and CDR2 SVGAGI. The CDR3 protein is CASSYSRDHYGYTF. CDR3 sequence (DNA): TGTGCCAGCAGTTACTCCCGGGACCATTACGGCTACACCTTC.

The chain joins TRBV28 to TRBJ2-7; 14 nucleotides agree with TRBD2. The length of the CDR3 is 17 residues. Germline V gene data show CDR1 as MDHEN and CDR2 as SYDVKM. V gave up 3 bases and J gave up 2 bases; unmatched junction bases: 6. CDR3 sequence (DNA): TGTGCCAGCAGTTTCGGGACTAGCGGGAGACCTACCTACGAGCAGTACTTC. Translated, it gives CASSFGTSGRPTYEQYF.